The rows below give T cell receptor beta chains drawn from one sample of a study of shared clonotypes between healthy human individuals. Some clones are missing from TCRdb's copy, which holds only in-frame ones; the method was immunoSEQ multiplex PCR. This sample has about 710,000 clones; roughly 72% occur once, and the top ten carry less than 2%. Sequences were obtained from memory CD4+ T cells sorted from blood. These receptor sequences come from a woman aged 25 to 39 in good health. Each CDR3 is given with its conserved first and last residue. A D gene is named only where the DNA matches it firmly. Some rows have no size entry. The others give once, few or many, or a class for an expanded clone.

v_call	clone_size	j_call	d_call	cdr3_aa	cdr3_nt
TRBV19	once	TRBJ1-5	-	CASSIDSAYQYQPQHF	TGTGCCAGTAGTATAGACTCAGCATACCAGTATCAGCCCCAACATTTT
TRBV10-2	-	TRBJ2-5	-	CASSEVETQYF	TGCGCCAGCAGTGAGGTGGAGACCCAGTACTTC
TRBV10-3	-	TRBJ2-7	-	CAISESTAQGEQYF	TGTGCCATCAGTGAGTCGACGGCTCAGGGAGAGCAGTACTTC
TRBV28	-	TRBJ2-7	-	CASIPSGSRYEQYF	TGTGCCAGCATCCCTTCTGGGAGTCGCTACGAGCAGTACTTC
TRBV7-2	-	TRBJ1-2	-	CASSLGTQVYYGYTF	TGTGCCAGCAGCTTAGGGACACAGGTTTACTATGGCTACACCTTC
TRBV7-2	-	TRBJ2-7	-	CASSPGLHNYF	TGTGCCAGCAGCCCAGGACTCCATAACTACTTC
TRBV5-6	-	TRBJ2-5	-	CASSLNGGSALGETQYF	TGTGCCAGCAGCTTGAACGGAGGGAGTGCTCTGGGAGAGACCCAGTACTTC
TRBV25-1	-	TRBJ2-1	TRBD1	CASSRGDSPYNEQFF	TGTGCCAGCAGTCGAGGGGACAGCCCCTACAATGAGCAGTTCTTC
TRBV5-1	few	TRBJ1-3	-	CASSRGTGENTIYF	TGCGCCAGCAGCCGGGGGACCGGAGAAAACACCATATATTTT
TRBV19	-	TRBJ2-1	-	CATHMAGGMYNEQFF	TGTGCCACTCATATGGCTGGGGGGATGTACAATGAGCAGTTCTTC
TRBV7-9	-	TRBJ2-1	TRBD1	CASSQGDRGYNEQFF	TGTGCCAGCAGCCAAGGAGACAGGGGCTACAATGAGCAGTTCTTC
TRBV11-3	-	TRBJ1-5	-	CASSSFPKRRGCNQPQHF	TGTGCCAGCAGCTCCTTCCCGAAGAGGAGGGGTTGCAATCAGCCCCAGCATTTT
TRBV29-1	-	TRBJ2-7	TRBD2	CSVALAGPYEQYF	TGCAGCGTTGCGCTAGCGGGACCCTACGAGCAGTACTTC
TRBV7-9	few	TRBJ1-1	-	CASSSNGYGAFF	TGTGCCAGCAGCTCGAACGGCTACGGAGCTTTCTTT
TRBV6-5	-	TRBJ1-2	-	CASSYSRDNYGYTF	TGTGCCAGCAGTTACTCGCGCGACAACTATGGCTACACCTTC
TRBV28	-	TRBJ2-3	TRBD2	CASNSLSGRVGDTQYF	TGTGCCAGCAATTCCCTTAGCGGGAGGGTGGGAGATACGCAGTATTTT
TRBV28	-	TRBJ2-2	-	CASSSPGQNTGELFF	TGTGCCAGCAGTTCCCCTGGGCAGAACACCGGGGAGCTGTTTTTT
TRBV28	-	TRBJ2-7	-	CASSFQMTGTPSQYF	TGTGCCAGCAGTTTTCAAATGACGGGGACACCTTCGCAGTACTTC
TRBV27	many	TRBJ1-1	-	CASSLKRGTNTEAFF	TGTGCCAGCAGCTTGAAGAGGGGGACGAACACTGAAGCTTTCTTT
TRBV19	few	TRBJ1-2	-	CASSMRDMGYTF	TGTGCCAGTAGTATGAGGGACATGGGCTACACCTTC
TRBV9	few	TRBJ2-6	TRBD2	CASSVGLAGGGANVLTF	TGTGCCAGCAGCGTAGGACTAGCGGGAGGTGGGGCCAACGTCCTGACTTTC
TRBV29-1	-	TRBJ2-2	-	CSVGDTPANTGELFF	TGCAGCGTTGGAGACACTCCAGCGAACACCGGGGAGCTGTTTTTT
TRBV7-2	-	TRBJ2-1	TRBD2	CASSPWLAGNEQFF	TGTGCCAGCAGCCCCTGGCTAGCGGGAAACGAGCAGTTCTTC
TRBV9	-	TRBJ2-3	-	CASSVGSGLWGDTDTQYF	TGTGCCAGCAGCGTAGGTAGCGGACTTTGGGGTGATACAGATACGCAGTATTTT
TRBV5-1	-	TRBJ2-1	-	CASSLSLRNEQFF	TGCGCCAGCAGCTTGTCCTTGCGCAATGAGCAGTTCTTC
TRBV6-6	-	TRBJ1-1	-	CASSYRTQGLRTEAFF	TGTGCCAGCAGTTACAGGACTCAGGGTCTACGCACTGAAGCTTTCTTT
TRBV7-2	-	TRBJ2-1	-	CASSLANRDEQFF	TGTGCCAGCAGCTTAGCGAACAGAGATGAGCAGTTCTTC
TRBV28	few	TRBJ2-3	TRBD2	CASTDSGRPDTQYF	TGTGCCAGCACGGATAGCGGGAGGCCAGATACGCAGTATTTT
TRBV7-3	-	TRBJ2-2	-	CASSLGPTGNTGELFF	TGTGCCAGCAGCTTAGGGCCGACAGGGAACACCGGGGAGCTGTTTTTT
TRBV15	-	TRBJ1-5	TRBD1	CATSGQTGAQPQHF	TGTGCCACCAGCGGGCAGACAGGGGCTCAGCCCCAGCATTTT
TRBV7-9	-	TRBJ2-3	TRBD2	CASSPRLAGDSDTQYF	TGTGCCAGCAGCCCTAGACTAGCGGGAGACTCAGATACGCAGTATTTT
TRBV11-1	-	TRBJ2-7	TRBD2	CASSRRQGGAYEQYF	TGTGCCAGCAGCCGAAGGCAGGGAGGGGCCTACGAGCAGTACTTC
TRBV19	once	TRBJ2-1	TRBD2	CASRPGTSGRKEQFF	TGTGCCAGTCGCCCAGGGACTAGCGGGAGGAAAGAGCAGTTCTTC
TRBV10-3	-	TRBJ2-7	-	CAISATSHEQYF	TGTGCCATCAGCGCGACATCGCACGAGCAGTACTTC
TRBV28	-	TRBJ2-7	-	CASRSSAPYEQYF	TGTGCCAGCAGATCTAGCGCGCCTTACGAGCAGTACTTC
TRBV7-9	-	TRBJ2-1	TRBD2	CASSPTGTSSFYEQFF	TGTGCCAGCAGCCCGACCGGGACTAGCTCCTTCTATGAGCAGTTCTTC
TRBV5-1	-	TRBJ2-1	-	CASSLVSGGSSYNEQFF	TGCGCCAGCAGCTTGGTATCAGGGGGGAGCTCCTACAATGAGCAGTTCTTC
TRBV2	few	TRBJ1-2	-	CASRQSYGYTF	TGTGCCAGCAGACAGTCCTATGGCTACACCTTC
TRBV5-1	-	TRBJ2-1	TRBD2	CASSTSGGDNEQFF	TGCGCCAGCAGTACTAGCGGGGGGGACAATGAGCAGTTCTTC
TRBV28	-	TRBJ1-2	-	CASQGRPGRYGYTF	TGTGCCAGCCAAGGCCGTCCGGGCCGATATGGCTACACCTTC
TRBV27	-	TRBJ2-1	-	CASSFSSSSYNEQFF	TGTGCCAGCAGTTTTAGCTCAAGCTCCTACAATGAGCAGTTCTTC
TRBV20-1	few	TRBJ1-2	-	CSARLQGGYTF	TGCAGTGCCCGACTCCAGGGCGGCTACACCTTC
TRBV6-1	-	TRBJ2-7	-	CASALEELGKQYF	TGTGCCAGCGCCTTAGAGGAGTTAGGGAAGCAGTACTTC
TRBV2	-	TRBJ2-2	TRBD2	CASSLAGDTGELFF	TGTGCCAGCAGTTTAGCGGGAGACACCGGGGAGCTGTTTTTT
TRBV29-1	-	TRBJ2-1	-	CSVEANILAEQFF	TGCAGCGTTGAAGCTAACATTCTAGCGGAGCAGTTCTTC
TRBV18	-	TRBJ2-5	-	CASLLGRGETQYF	TGTGCCAGCTTGCTCGGTCGAGGAGAGACCCAGTACTTC
TRBV19	-	TRBJ1-5	TRBD1	CASRRQGPSNQPQHF	TGTGCCAGTCGCCGACAGGGCCCCTCTAACCAGCCCCAGCATTTT
TRBV25-1	-	TRBJ2-7	-	CASSESRGSLMNEQYF	TGTGCCAGCAGTGAATCACGGGGCTCGCTGATGAACGAGCAGTACTTC
TRBV10-2	-	TRBJ2-7	TRBD1	CASSETGTGLGSVHF	TGCGCCAGCAGCGAAACCGGGACAGGCCTCGGTAGTGTGCACTTC
TRBV19	-	TRBJ2-7	-	CASSIEAVSYEQYF	TGTGCCAGTAGTATTGAGGCGGTGTCCTACGAGCAGTACTTC
TRBV10-2	-	TRBJ2-1	-	CASSEETEVEFF	TGCGCCAGCAGTGAGGAGACCGAAGTAGAGTTCTTC
TRBV4-1	-	TRBJ2-7	TRBD2	CASSHPPGGDYEQYF	TGCGCCAGCAGCCACCCCCCGGGAGGGGACTACGAGCAGTACTTC
TRBV13	-	TRBJ2-5	-	CASSLGSSGETQYF	TGTGCCAGCAGCTTAGGCTCTTCGGGAGAGACCCAGTACTTC
TRBV5-1	-	TRBJ2-5	TRBD2	CASSPSREKETQYF	TGCGCCAGCAGCCCCTCGCGGGAGAAGGAGACCCAGTACTTC
TRBV10-1	-	TRBJ2-2	TRBD2	CASSAGLAGGNTGELFF	TGCGCCAGCAGTGCAGGGCTAGCGGGAGGAAACACCGGGGAGCTGTTTTTT